Following are 5 T cell receptor beta chains from one sample sequenced in a study of cytomegalovirus exposure and HLA in healthy donors. The PCR had 60 Vbeta and 13 Jbeta primers. The method was immunoSEQ multiplex PCR; TCRdb's version includes in-frame clones alone and lacks a portion of them. The sample contains about 170,000 clones, around four fifths of which appear only once. Sequenced sample: PBMCs. The receptors shown here come from a female donor in good health and CMV-seronegative.

The J gene is TRBJ2-1, the V gene TRBV5-4; D remains unclear. V was trimmed by 3 bases and J by 2 bases, leaving 6 bases between them. Looked up from germline, CDR1 is SGHNT and CDR2 is YYREEE (reference sequence). CDR3 length: 13 residues. This chain's CDR3 is CASSSVTYNEQFF. The CDR3 nucleotides are TGTGCCAGCAGCTCGGTTACCTACAATGAGCAGTTCTTC.

As for this clone: The same CDR3 arises from other DNA sequences in this sample as well. The chain links TRBV6-1 to TRBJ2-1; TRBD2 matches at 10 bases. CDR1 MNHNS and CDR2 SASEGT come from the germline V gene. V lost 1 base to trimming and J lost 3 bases; unmatched junction nucleotides: 12. This CDR3 is built from 19 residues. Written as DNA, the CDR3 is TGTGCCAGCAGTGAAGGGGGCTTTAAGCGGGAGGGCTTCTACAATGAGCAGTTCTTC. This codes for CASSEGGFKREGFYNEQFF.

The chain has TRBV30 and TRBJ1-5; 7 nucleotides align to TRBD1. Per the germline V gene, CDR1 is GTSNPN and CDR2 is SVGIG (reference sequence). V shed 1 base, J shed 5 bases, and the junction held 5 bases outside the gene matches. The CDR3 totals 14 residues. The CDR3 is CAWSEETGHQPQHF. CDR3 nucleotides: TGTGCCTGGAGTGAGGAGACAGGGCATCAGCCCCAGCATTTT.

In this sample, this clone turned up a few times. V gene TRBV10-3 combines with J gene TRBJ1-1, with D unclear. Per the germline V gene, CDR1 is ENHRY and CDR2 is SYGVKD. This CDR3 is 13 amino acids long. V was pared by 8 bases and J by 1 base, with 11 bases between. CDR3 nucleotides: TGTGCCATCGGCATGGGAGGGAACACTGAAGCTTTCTTT. It is translated as CAIGMGGNTEAFF.

This rearrangement joins TRBV6-4 to TRBJ1-2, with D tentatively TRBD1 (5 bases). Trimming shortened V by 2 bases and J by 8 bases, and 15 bases separated the two germline ends. The CDR3 consists of 14 residues. From germline, CDR1 is MRHNA and CDR2 SNTAGT. The CDR3 reads CASSDDSTSHGYTF. CDR3 coding DNA: TGTGCCAGCAGTGACGACAGTACTTCCCACGGCTACACCTTC.